These 3 T cell receptor beta chains share one sample of origin, sequenced in a study of regulatory T cells in long-lasting Graves disease. Assembly of TCR beta libraries relied on iRepertoire HTBI primers together with Arm-PCR of CDR3 regions. TCRdb reprocessed the multiplex PCR reads with MiXCR, giving one entry per CDR3 protein. Counted here are hundreds of thousands of distinct CDR3 sequences, around 15% occurring once; the ten biggest clones make up 25% to 30%. The time point denotes: newly diagnosed GD, antithyroid drugs for less than 3 months. Construction of the TCR library relied on RNA isolated from PBMCs. The sample was also reused in another study, on T cells in Graves' hyperthyroidism and ophthalmopathy.

Sample: peripheral blood mononuclear cells (PBMCs), taken at new diagnosis, from a patient treated with antithyroid drugs. The receptor set was obtained from a man aged 40-50 years with Graves disease.

This clonotype was picked up many times. V and J are TRBV2 and TRBJ1-5; 9 bases are a match to TRBD1. CDR3 size: 14 residues. With 6 bases clipped from V and 7 bases from J, the junction kept 7 bases outside the gene matches. Germline V gene data show CDR1 as SNHLY and CDR2 as FYNNEI. In DNA, the CDR3 is TGTGCCAGCAGCTTAACAGGGGGCGAACAGCCCCAGCATTTT. Amino acids: CASSLTGGEQPQHF.

This clonotype appeared many times. An end of the junction differs from the germline gene, which may be a read error. The chain combines TRBV5-1 with TRBJ2-3; no clear D gene. CDR1 SGHRS and CDR2 YFSETQ come from the germline V gene. The CDR3 has 14 amino acids. The CDR3 DNA sequence: TGTGCCAGCAGCTCCCGATGGATCACAGATACGCAGTATTTT. It codes for CASSSRWITDTQYF.

This clonotype turned up a few times. The chain couples TRBV6-1 to TRBJ2-3, with a weak D call TRBD2 (7 bases). This CDR3 comprises 16 residues. Germline V gene data show CDR1 as MNHNS and CDR2 as SASEGT. V was clipped by 8 bases and J by 1 base, with 19 bases between them. The CDR3 DNA reads TGTGCCAGCGGGGGGGGGGGGGCAGAGGGCACAGATACGCAGTATTTT. Amino acids: CASGGGGAEGTDTQYF.